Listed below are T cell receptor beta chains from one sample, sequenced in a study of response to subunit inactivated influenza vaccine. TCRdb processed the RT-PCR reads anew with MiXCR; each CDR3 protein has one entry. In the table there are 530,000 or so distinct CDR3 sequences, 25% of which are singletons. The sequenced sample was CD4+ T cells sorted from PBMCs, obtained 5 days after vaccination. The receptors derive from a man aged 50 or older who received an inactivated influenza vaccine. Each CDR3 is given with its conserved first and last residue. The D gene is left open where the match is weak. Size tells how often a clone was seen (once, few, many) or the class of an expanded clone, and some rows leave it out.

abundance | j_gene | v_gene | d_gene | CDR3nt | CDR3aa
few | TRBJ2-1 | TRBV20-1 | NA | TGCAGTGCTAGTCAGCCGGGGTTCTATGAGCAGTTCTTC | CSASQPGFYEQFF
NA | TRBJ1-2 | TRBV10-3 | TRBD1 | TGTGCCATCAGTTTCGGGACAGGGGGCTATGGCTACACCTTC | CAISFGTGGYGYTF
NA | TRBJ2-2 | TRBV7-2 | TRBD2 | TGTGCCAGCAGCTTAGTGTCGACTAGCGGGGGGGCCGGGGAGCTGTTTTTT | CASSLVSTSGGAGELFF
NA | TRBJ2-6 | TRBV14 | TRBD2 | TGTGCCAGCATGAAGATGTGCGGGAGTTCCCGACTATTCACCTCAAAGGCTGGGGCCAACGTCCTGACTTTC | CASMKMCGSSRLFTSKAGANVLTF
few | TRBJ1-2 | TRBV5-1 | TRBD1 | TGCGCCAGCAGCCAGGGGACAGGGCATTCCACCTTC | CASSQGTGHSTF
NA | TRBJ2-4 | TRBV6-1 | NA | TGTGCCAGCAGCGGGACCGCCTTACTAGCCAAAAACATTCAGTACTTC | CASSGTALLAKNIQYF
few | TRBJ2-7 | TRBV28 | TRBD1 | TGTGCCAGCAGTTTTCTTATTCCGGGACAGGGGGAGGACGAGCAGTACTTC | CASSFLIPGQGEDEQYF
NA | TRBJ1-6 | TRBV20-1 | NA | TGCAGTGCCCTGAGGGACGGCCGCTCACCCCTCCACTTT | CSALRDGRSPLHF
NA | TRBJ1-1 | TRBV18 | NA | TGTGCCAGCTCACCTCAGGGAAGTGGGGAGACTGAAGCTTTCTTT | CASSPQGSGETEAFF
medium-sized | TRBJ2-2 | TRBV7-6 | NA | TGTGCCAGCAGCTTAGCGGGTTTTGGCGGGGCGAACACCGGGGAGCTGTTTTTT | CASSLAGFGGANTGELFF
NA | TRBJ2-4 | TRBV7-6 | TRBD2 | TGTGCCAGCAGCCAAAATCCTAGCGGGGGAATAGCCAAAAACATTCAGTACTTC | CASSQNPSGGIAKNIQYF
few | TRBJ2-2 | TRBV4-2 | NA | TGTGCCAGCAGCCAAAGTAGGGGTAGGGCCGGGGAGCTGTTTTTT | CASSQSRGRAGELFF
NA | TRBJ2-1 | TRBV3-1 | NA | TGTGCCAGCAGCCAAGATGAGCTAACCTCGCAGTTCTTC | CASSQDELTSQFF
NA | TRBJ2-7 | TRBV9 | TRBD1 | TGTGCCAGCAGCCCGCGGGACAGGGGACCCTACGAGCAGTACTTC | CASSPRDRGPYEQYF
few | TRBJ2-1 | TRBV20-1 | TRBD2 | TGCAGTGCGAAGCGGGAGGTTATCTACAATGAGCAGTTCTTC | CSAKREVIYNEQFF
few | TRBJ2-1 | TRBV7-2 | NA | TGTGCCAGCAGCTTAGCCCGATTTGAGCAGTTCTTC | CASSLARFEQFF
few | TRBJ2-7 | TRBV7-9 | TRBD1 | TGTGCCAGCAGCTTGGAGGGATCTTGGGACAGGGGGTCCGAGCAGTACTTC | CASSLEGSWDRGSEQYF
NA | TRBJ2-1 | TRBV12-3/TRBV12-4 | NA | TGTGCCAGCAGCGGCCTGGCCAGGAGGAATGAGCAGTTCTTC | CASSGLARRNEQFF
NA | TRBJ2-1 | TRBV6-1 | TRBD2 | TGTGCCAGCAGGGGCGGGGGATTCTACAATGAGCAGTTCTTC | CASRGGGFYNEQFF
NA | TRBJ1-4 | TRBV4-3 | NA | TGCGCCAGCAGCCAAGATCTAAGAGGGGAAAAACTGTTTTTT | CASSQDLRGEKLFF
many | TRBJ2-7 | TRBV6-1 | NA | TGTGCCAGCAGTGACGACAGGACCCCCTACGAGCAGTACTTC | CASSDDRTPYEQYF
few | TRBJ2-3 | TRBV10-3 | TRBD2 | TGTGCCATCAGAGAAACTAGCGGGAGAAGTGGAGATACGCAGTATTTT | CAIRETSGRSGDTQYF
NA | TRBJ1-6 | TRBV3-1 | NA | TGTGCCAGCAGCTCGCCGACAACCAGGAGGGACTCACCCCTCCACTTT | CASSSPTTRRDSPLHF
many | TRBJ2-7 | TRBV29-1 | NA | TGCAGCGTTGAATTTGCGGGACGTCCGAACCCCTACGAGCAGTACTTC | CSVEFAGRPNPYEQYF
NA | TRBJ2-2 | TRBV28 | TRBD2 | TGTGCCAGCAGTCCCTACTTTCCGACTAGCGTGAACACCGGGGAGCTGTTTTTT | CASSPYFPTSVNTGELFF
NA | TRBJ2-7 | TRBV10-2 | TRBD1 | TGCGCCAGCAGTGAGTTAGTGGGCTGGGGACAGGGGTTTCACGAGCAGTACTTC | CASSELVGWGQGFHEQYF
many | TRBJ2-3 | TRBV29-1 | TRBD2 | TGCAGCGTTGCAGGGACTAGCGGGAGGACAGATACGCAGTATTTT | CSVAGTSGRTDTQYF
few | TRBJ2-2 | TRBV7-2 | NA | TGTGCCAGCAGCCGACACACGCAGGGTACCGGGGAGCTGTTTTTT | CASSRHTQGTGELFF
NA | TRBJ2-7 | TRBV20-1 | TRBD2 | TGCAGTGCTCCCCCCGGGACTAGCGGGAGGGGGGAGCAGTACTTC | CSAPPGTSGRGEQYF
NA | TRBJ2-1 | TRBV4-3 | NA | TGCGCCAGCAGCCAAGTAGGGCGCTGGAGCTCCTACAATGAGCAGTTCTTC | CASSQVGRWSSYNEQFF
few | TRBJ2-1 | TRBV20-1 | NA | TGCAGTGCTAGAGCAGGGGTACCCCCCTACAATGAGCAGTTCTTC | CSARAGVPPYNEQFF
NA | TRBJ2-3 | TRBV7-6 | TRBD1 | TGTGCCAGCAGCTTGACAGGGGTTCTCACAGATACGCAGTATTTT | CASSLTGVLTDTQYF
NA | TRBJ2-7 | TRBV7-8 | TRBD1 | TGTGCCAGCAGCCCCTTTCGGGACAGATCCTACGAGCAGTACTTC | CASSPFRDRSYEQYF
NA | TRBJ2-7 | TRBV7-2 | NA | TGTGCCAGCACCTTAAGGGCAGGGAGTCTTTACGAGCAGTACTTC | CASTLRAGSLYEQYF
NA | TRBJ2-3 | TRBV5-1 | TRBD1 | TGCGCCAGCAGCATACAGGGGGGCACAGATACGCAGTATTTT | CASSIQGGTDTQYF
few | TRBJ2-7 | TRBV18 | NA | TGTGCCAGCTCACCTCCAACTTCCCTCTACGAGCAGTACTTC | CASSPPTSLYEQYF
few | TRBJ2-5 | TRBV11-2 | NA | TGTGCCAGCAGCCGGACCGGCATATCAGAGACCCAGTACTTC | CASSRTGISETQYF
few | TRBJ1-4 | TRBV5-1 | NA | TGCGCCAGCAGCGGGGACCGTGAAAAACTGTTTTTT | CASSGDREKLFF
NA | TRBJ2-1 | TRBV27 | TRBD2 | TGTGCCAGCAGCCCCTCACTAGCGCCTTACAATGAGCAGTTCTTC | CASSPSLAPYNEQFF
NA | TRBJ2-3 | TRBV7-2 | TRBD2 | TGTGCCAGCAGCTGGTCTAGCGGGAGATTGCAGTATTTT | CASSWSSGRLQYF
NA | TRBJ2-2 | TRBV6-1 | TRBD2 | TGTGCCAGCATGCAACTAGCGGGAAGCACCGGGGAGCTGTTTTTT | CASMQLAGSTGELFF
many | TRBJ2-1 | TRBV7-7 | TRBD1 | TGTGCCACCAAGAACACAGGGGGCAATGAGCAGTTCTTC | CATKNTGGNEQFF
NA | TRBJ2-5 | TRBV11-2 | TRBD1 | TGTGCCAGCAGCTCTCCCGGACAGGGGGGTATGGAGACCCAGTACTTC | CASSSPGQGGMETQYF
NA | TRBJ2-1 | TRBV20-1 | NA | TGCAGTGCTGGTCGGAACTCCTACAATGAGCAGTTCTTC | CSAGRNSYNEQFF
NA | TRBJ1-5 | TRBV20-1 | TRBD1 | TGCAGTGCTCAGAGCGCTGACAGGGTTAACCAGCCCCAGCATTTT | CSAQSADRVNQPQHF
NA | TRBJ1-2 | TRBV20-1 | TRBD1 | TGCAGTGCTAGGGGACAGGGGTTTGGCTATGGCTACACCTTC | CSARGQGFGYGYTF
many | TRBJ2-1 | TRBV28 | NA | TGTGCCGGGGGGGGCCTTCCCAACAATGAGCAGTTCTTC | CAGGGLPNNEQFF
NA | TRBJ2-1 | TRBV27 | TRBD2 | TGTGCCAGCAACATACTAGCGAGGGGATACAATGAGCAGTTCTTC | CASNILARGYNEQFF
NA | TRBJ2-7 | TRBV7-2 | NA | TGTGCCAGCAGCTCGAGGATCTCCTACGAGCAGTACTTC | CASSSRISYEQYF
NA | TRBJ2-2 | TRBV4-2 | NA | TGTGCCAGCAGCCCTGGCGGTCGGAACACCGGGGAGCTGTTTTTT | CASSPGGRNTGELFF
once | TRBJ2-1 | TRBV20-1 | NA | TGCAGTGTACTAGCCCGGGTCGATGAGCAGTTCTTC | CSVLARVDEQFF
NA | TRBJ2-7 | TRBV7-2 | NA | TGTGCCAGCAGCTTAGTTGGGTACTACGAGCAGTACTTC | CASSLVGYYEQYF